This TCR beta chain came from a study of CD8 T cells in ankylosing spondylitis (dated by TCRdb to about 2017). A note on the overall study: T cell receptor beta repertoires were profiled in healthy donors and ankylosing spondylitis patients so that disease-linked TCR variants could be found. The full study cohort comprised some 27 ankylosing spondylitis patients and approximately 100 healthy donors. Peripheral blood samples were taken, and synovial fluid was additionally collected from ankylosing spondylitis patients. Summary of the overall study and its limitations: The disease-linked clones were reported as significantly enriched in matched synovial fluid samples from ankylosing spondylitis patients. Blood from ankylosing spondylitis patients appeared to be characterized by a TCR beta motif made up of under ten highly homologous amino acid variants. A CD8+ phenotype was shown by the disease-linked clones, which were found at relatively low frequencies in peripheral blood. Some of the motif variants had been reported before in the synovial fluid and blood of reactive arthritis patients, a finding that suggests common disease-initiation mechanisms.

This clonotype was picked up a small number of times. This receptor's antigen is unknown. Per-base quality was not reported, and no clone a single base away is much larger than it. Sequencing used an Illumina HiSeq 2500. Quantitative 5'-RACE with molecular barcodes was the method used to prepare the TCR beta libraries. Regarding the original processing steps: Disease-linked TCR variants were identified with a new computational method built on a probabilistic model of VDJ rearrangement. TCRdb reprocessed the public reads (quality trimming at Q25 with fastp, clone calling with MiXCR) and kept in-frame beta chains. Entries are consolidated by CDR3 protein sequence, retaining the most common genes and DNA. TCRdb's processing, not the study's, gives the V and J calls here. The sample table shows nearly 250,000 distinct CDR3 sequences, and about 30% are seen once. The top ten clonotypes cover approximately 4% of the sample.

The cysteine opens and the phenylalanine closes a CDR3 of 16 amino acids. Only CDR3 DNA is held: 48 bases, read in frame from base 1. The junction shows trimming of 3 bases on V and 2 bases on J, plus 15 bases between the germline ends. The germline V gene specifies ENHRY as CDR1 and SYGVKD as CDR2. The sequence came from a male donor with ankylosing spondylitis or in good health (not recorded which). Material for sequencing was blood, either unsorted or a sorted T cell fraction (not recorded which). The rearrangement joined TRBV10-3 to TRBJ2-3, with the D gene possibly TRBD1 or TRBD2, each one fitting 5 bases. The encoded CDR3 is CAISDFGTTTTDTQYF. The nucleotide sequence reads TGTGCCATCAGTGATTTTGGGACCACGACCACAGATACGCAGTATTTT.